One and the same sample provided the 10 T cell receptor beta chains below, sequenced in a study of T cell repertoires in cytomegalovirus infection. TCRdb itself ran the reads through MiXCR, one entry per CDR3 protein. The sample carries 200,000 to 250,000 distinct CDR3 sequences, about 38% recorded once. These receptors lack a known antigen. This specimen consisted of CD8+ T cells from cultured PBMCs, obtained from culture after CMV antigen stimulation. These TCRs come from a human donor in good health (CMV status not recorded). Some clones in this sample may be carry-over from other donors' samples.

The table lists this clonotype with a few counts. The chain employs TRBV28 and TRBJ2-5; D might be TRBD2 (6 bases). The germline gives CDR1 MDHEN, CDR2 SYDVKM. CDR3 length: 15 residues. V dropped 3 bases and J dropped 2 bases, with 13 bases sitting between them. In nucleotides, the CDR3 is TGTGCCAGCAGTTTCCGGTCTAGCGCTCAAGAGACCCAGTACTTC. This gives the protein CASSFRSSAQETQYF. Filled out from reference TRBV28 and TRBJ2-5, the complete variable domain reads DVKVTQSSRYLVKRTGEKVFLECVQDMDHENMFWYRQDPGLGLRLIYFSYDVKMKEKGDIPEGYSVSREKKERFSLILESASTNQTSMYLCASSFRSSAQETQYFGPGTRLLVL.

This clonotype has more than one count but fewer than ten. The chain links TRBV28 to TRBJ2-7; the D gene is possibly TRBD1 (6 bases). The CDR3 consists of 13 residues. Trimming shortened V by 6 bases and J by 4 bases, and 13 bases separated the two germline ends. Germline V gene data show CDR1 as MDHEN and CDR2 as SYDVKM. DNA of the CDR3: TGTGCCAGCAGATCCAGGACAGCTTACGAGCAGTACTTC. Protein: CASRSRTAYEQYF.

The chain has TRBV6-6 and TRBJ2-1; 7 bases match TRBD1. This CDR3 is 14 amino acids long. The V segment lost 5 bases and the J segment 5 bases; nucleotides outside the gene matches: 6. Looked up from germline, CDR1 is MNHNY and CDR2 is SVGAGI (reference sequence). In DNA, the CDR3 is TGTGCCAGCAGTCCCGGGACAGAGAACAATGAGCAGTTCTTC. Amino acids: CASSPGTENNEQFF.

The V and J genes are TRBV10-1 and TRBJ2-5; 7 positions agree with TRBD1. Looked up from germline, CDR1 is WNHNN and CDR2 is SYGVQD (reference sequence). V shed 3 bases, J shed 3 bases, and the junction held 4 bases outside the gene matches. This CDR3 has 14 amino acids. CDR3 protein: CASSETGEEETQYF. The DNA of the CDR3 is TGCGCCAGCAGTGAAACAGGGGAAGAAGAGACCCAGTACTTC.

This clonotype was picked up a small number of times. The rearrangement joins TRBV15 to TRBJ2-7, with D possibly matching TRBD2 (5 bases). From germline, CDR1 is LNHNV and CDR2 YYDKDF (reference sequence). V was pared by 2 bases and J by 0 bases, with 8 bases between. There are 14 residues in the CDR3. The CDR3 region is CATSRLGGSYEQYF. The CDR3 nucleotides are TGTGCCACCAGCAGACTAGGAGGCTCCTACGAGCAGTACTTC.

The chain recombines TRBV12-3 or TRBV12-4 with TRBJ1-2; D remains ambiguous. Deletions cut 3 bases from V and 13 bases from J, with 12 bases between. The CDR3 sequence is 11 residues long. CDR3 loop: CASSLAGVSTF. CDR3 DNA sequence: TGTGCCAGCAGTTTGGCAGGAGTATCCACCTTC.

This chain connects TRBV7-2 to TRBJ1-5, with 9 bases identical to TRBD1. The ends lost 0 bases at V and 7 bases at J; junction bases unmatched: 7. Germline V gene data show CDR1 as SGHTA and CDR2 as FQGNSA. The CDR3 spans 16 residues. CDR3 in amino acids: CASSLAGQGRWQPQHF. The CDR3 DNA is TGTGCCAGCAGCTTAGCAGGACAGGGGCGATGGCAGCCCCAGCATTTT.

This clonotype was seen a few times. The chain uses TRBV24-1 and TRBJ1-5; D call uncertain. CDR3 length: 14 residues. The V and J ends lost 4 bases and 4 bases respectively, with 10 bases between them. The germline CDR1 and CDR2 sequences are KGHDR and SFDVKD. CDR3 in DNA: TGTGCCACCAGTGAGAGCATTTTTAATCAGCCCCAGCATTTT. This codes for CATSESIFNQPQHF.

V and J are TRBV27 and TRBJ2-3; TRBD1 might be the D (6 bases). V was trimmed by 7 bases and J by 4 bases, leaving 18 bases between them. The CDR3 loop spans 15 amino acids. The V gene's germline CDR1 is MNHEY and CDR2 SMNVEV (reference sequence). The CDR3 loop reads CASNALLQGADTQYF. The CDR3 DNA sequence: TGTGCCAGCAACGCGCTCCTACAGGGTGCAGATACGCAGTATTTT.

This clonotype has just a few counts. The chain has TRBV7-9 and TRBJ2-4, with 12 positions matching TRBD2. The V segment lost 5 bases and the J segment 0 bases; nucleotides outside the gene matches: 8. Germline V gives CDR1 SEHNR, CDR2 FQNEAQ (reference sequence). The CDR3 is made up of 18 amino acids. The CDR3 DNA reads TGTGCCAGCAGCGCCACTAGCGGGAGGACCTTAGCCAAAAACATTCAGTACTTC. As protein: CASSATSGRTLAKNIQYF.